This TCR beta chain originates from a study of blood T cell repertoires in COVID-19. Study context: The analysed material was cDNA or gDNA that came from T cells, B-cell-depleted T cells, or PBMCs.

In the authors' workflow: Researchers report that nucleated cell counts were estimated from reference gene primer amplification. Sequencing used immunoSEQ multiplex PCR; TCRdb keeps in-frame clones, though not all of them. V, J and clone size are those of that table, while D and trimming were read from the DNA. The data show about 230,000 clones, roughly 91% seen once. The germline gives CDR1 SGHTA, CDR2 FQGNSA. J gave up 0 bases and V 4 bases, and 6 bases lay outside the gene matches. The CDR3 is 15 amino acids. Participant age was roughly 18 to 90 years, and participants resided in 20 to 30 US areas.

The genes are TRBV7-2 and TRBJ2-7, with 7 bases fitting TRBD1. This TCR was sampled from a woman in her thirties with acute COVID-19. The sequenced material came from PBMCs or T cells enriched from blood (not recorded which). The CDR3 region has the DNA TGTGCCAGCAGCTCGATAGACAGGGACTCCTACGAGCAGTACTTC. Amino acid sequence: CASSSIDRDSYEQYF.